This TCR beta chain was recorded in a study of response to subunit inactivated influenza vaccine. The study, taken as a whole, reports: New T cells are recruited in small numbers by each seasonal influenza vaccination, according to the authors' suggestion.

CDR3 length: 13 residues. V lost 0 bases, J lost 5 bases, and 7 bases lay in between. Each CDR3 protein gets one entry after TCRdb re-called the RT-PCR reads with MiXCR. The sample includes approximately 700,000 distinct CDR3 sequences, around 14% of them seen just once. This clonotype has ten or more counts. The target antigen is unknown. The sequence was obtained from a man between 45 and 60 years old who received an inactivated influenza vaccine. Sequences were derived from PBMCs from blood, sampled 14 days before vaccination. The chain is built from TRBV12-3 or TRBV12-4 and TRBJ1-2; D not certain. Here the CDR3 reads CASSLASVYGYTF. Here the CDR3 DNA reads TGTGCCAGCAGTTTAGCATCAGTATATGGCTACACCTTC.